Listed below are T cell receptor beta chains from one sample, sequenced in a study of blood T cells in healthy people across ages. From the 5' RACE reads, TCRdb called clonotypes with MiXCR, one entry per CDR3 protein. The sample holds roughly 1,000,000 distinct CDR3 sequences, around 25% seen once. The sample was also reused in another study, on T cells of mothers and their children.

Sequencing was done on a sample of blood. The receptors derive from a girl aged 2-10 years in good health. CDR3s include the opening cysteine and the closing phenylalanine or tryptophan. The order of the fields is J gene, clone size, D gene, V gene, CDR3 protein, CDR3 DNA. A D gene is named only where the DNA matches it firmly. The size field is filled for only some rows; it gives once, few, many or a size class.

j_gene: TRBJ2-1; abundance: NA; d_gene: TRBD2; v_gene: TRBV6-2/TRBV6-3; CDR3aa: CASSATLAGGPRDEQFF; CDR3nt: TGTGCCAGCAGTGCCACCCTCGCGGGGGGGCCGAGGGATGAGCAGTTCTTC
j_gene: TRBJ1-4; abundance: NA; d_gene: NA; v_gene: TRBV7-9; CDR3aa: CASSFPSGTPGEKLFF; CDR3nt: TGTGCCAGCAGCTTTCCCTCGGGCACCCCGGGGGAAAAACTGTTTTTT
j_gene: TRBJ2-3; abundance: few; d_gene: TRBD2; v_gene: TRBV4-1; CDR3aa: CASSQRGDTQYF; CDR3nt: TGTGCCAGCAGCCAGCGGGGAGATACGCAGTATTTT
j_gene: TRBJ1-5; abundance: NA; d_gene: TRBD1; v_gene: TRBV7-2; CDR3aa: CASSLWTGVNQPQHF; CDR3nt: TGTGCCAGCAGCTTGTGGACAGGTGTTAATCAGCCCCAGCATTTT
j_gene: TRBJ2-7; abundance: NA; d_gene: NA; v_gene: TRBV4-1; CDR3aa: CASSQVGGDDEQYF; CDR3nt: TGCGCCAGCAGCCAAGTTGGCGGGGATGACGAGCAGTACTTC
j_gene: TRBJ1-3; abundance: few; d_gene: NA; v_gene: TRBV20-1; CDR3aa: CSARDPTGRNTIYF; CDR3nt: TGCAGTGCTAGAGACCCGACAGGACGAAACACCATATATTTT
j_gene: TRBJ2-5; abundance: NA; d_gene: NA; v_gene: TRBV7-8; CDR3aa: CASSLAVLWEAGGETQYF; CDR3nt: TGTGCCAGCAGCTTAGCAGTTTTGTGGGAGGCAGGGGGGGAGACCCAGTACTTC
j_gene: TRBJ2-1; abundance: NA; d_gene: TRBD2; v_gene: TRBV11-1; CDR3aa: CASLREGGEQFF; CDR3nt: TGTGCCAGCTTGAGGGAGGGAGGGGAGCAGTTCTTC
j_gene: TRBJ2-7; abundance: NA; d_gene: NA; v_gene: TRBV29-1; CDR3aa: CSVGELTFEQYF; CDR3nt: TGCAGCGTCGGAGAACTGACATTCGAGCAGTACTTC
j_gene: TRBJ2-5; abundance: many; d_gene: NA; v_gene: TRBV9; CDR3aa: CASSGNEETQYF; CDR3nt: TGTGCCAGCAGCGGAAACGAAGAGACCCAGTACTTC
j_gene: TRBJ2-2; abundance: NA; d_gene: NA; v_gene: TRBV21-1; CDR3aa: CASSLQPGQGFGELFF; CDR3nt: TGTGCCAGCAGCTTGCAACCGGGACAGGGTTTCGGGGAGCTGTTTTTT
j_gene: TRBJ2-7; abundance: few; d_gene: NA; v_gene: TRBV6-1; CDR3aa: CASSERAVSYEQYF; CDR3nt: TGTGCCAGCAGTGAAAGGGCAGTCTCCTACGAGCAGTACTTC
j_gene: TRBJ2-7; abundance: few; d_gene: NA; v_gene: TRBV7-3; CDR3aa: CASSPWVGYEQYF; CDR3nt: TGTGCCAGCAGCCCCTGGGTCGGATACGAGCAGTACTTC
j_gene: TRBJ2-5; abundance: few; d_gene: NA; v_gene: TRBV2; CDR3aa: CASSEVGSQETQYF; CDR3nt: TGTGCCAGCAGTGAAGTGGGGAGTCAGGAGACCCAGTACTTC
j_gene: TRBJ2-1; abundance: few; d_gene: TRBD1; v_gene: TRBV7-9; CDR3aa: CASSFGQGLVEQFF; CDR3nt: TGTGCCAGCAGCTTCGGACAGGGGTTAGTTGAGCAGTTCTTC
j_gene: TRBJ2-5; abundance: NA; d_gene: TRBD1; v_gene: TRBV11-2; CDR3aa: CASSPRLTGGEGETQYF; CDR3nt: TGTGCCAGCAGCCCCAGACTTACAGGGGGCGAGGGAGAGACCCAGTACTTC
j_gene: TRBJ2-1; abundance: few; d_gene: TRBD1; v_gene: TRBV27; CDR3aa: CASKGAYNEQFF; CDR3nt: TGTGCCAGCAAGGGGGCTTACAATGAGCAGTTCTTC
j_gene: TRBJ2-5; abundance: few; d_gene: TRBD2; v_gene: TRBV4-2; CDR3aa: CASSDTSAGETQYF; CDR3nt: TGTGCCAGCAGCGACACTAGCGCGGGGGAGACCCAGTACTTC
j_gene: TRBJ2-3; abundance: NA; d_gene: NA; v_gene: TRBV5-1; CDR3aa: CASSYRGAGGDTQYF; CDR3nt: TGCGCCAGCAGTTATCGGGGGGCCGGAGGAGATACGCAGTATTTT
j_gene: TRBJ1-2; abundance: few; d_gene: NA; v_gene: TRBV14; CDR3aa: CASSRMSLDDYGYTF; CDR3nt: TGTGCCAGCAGTCGGATGTCCCTCGATGACTATGGCTACACCTTC
j_gene: TRBJ2-5; abundance: once; d_gene: NA; v_gene: TRBV12-5; CDR3aa: CASGLVLGGSETQYF; CDR3nt: TGTGCTAGTGGTTTGGTACTTGGGGGAAGCGAGACCCAGTACTTC
j_gene: TRBJ2-1; abundance: many; d_gene: TRBD2; v_gene: TRBV7-9; CDR3aa: CASSLAGGTYNEQFF; CDR3nt: TGTGCCAGCAGCTTAGCGGGGGGGACCTACAATGAGCAGTTCTTC
j_gene: TRBJ1-2; abundance: NA; d_gene: NA; v_gene: TRBV7-9; CDR3aa: CATNDFYGYTF; CDR3nt: TGTGCCACGAACGATTTCTATGGCTACACCTTC
j_gene: TRBJ2-7; abundance: NA; d_gene: NA; v_gene: TRBV7-2; CDR3aa: CASSLVALSHEQYF; CDR3nt: TGTGCCAGCAGCTTAGTTGCACTTAGCCACGAGCAGTACTTC
j_gene: TRBJ2-5; abundance: few; d_gene: NA; v_gene: TRBV6-5; CDR3aa: CATKLGGQETQYF; CDR3nt: TGTGCCACCAAACTCGGAGGGCAAGAGACCCAGTACTTC
j_gene: TRBJ2-1; abundance: few; d_gene: NA; v_gene: TRBV5-5; CDR3aa: CASSRYRAESSYNEQFF; CDR3nt: TGTGCCAGCAGCCGCTATCGGGCGGAAAGCTCCTACAATGAGCAGTTCTTC
j_gene: TRBJ2-3; abundance: many; d_gene: NA; v_gene: TRBV6-2/TRBV6-3; CDR3aa: CASSFSGNTQYF; CDR3nt: TGTGCCAGCAGTTTCAGCGGTAATACGCAGTATTTT
j_gene: TRBJ2-5; abundance: few; d_gene: TRBD2; v_gene: TRBV5-1; CDR3aa: CASSSFLAGVEETQYF; CDR3nt: TGCGCCAGCAGTAGTTTCTTAGCGGGAGTGGAAGAGACCCAGTACTTC
j_gene: TRBJ2-1; abundance: NA; d_gene: NA; v_gene: TRBV21-1; CDR3aa: CASNGLGFGNEQFF; CDR3nt: TGTGCCAGCAATGGACTAGGGTTCGGTAATGAGCAGTTCTTC
j_gene: TRBJ2-3; abundance: many; d_gene: NA; v_gene: TRBV6-2/TRBV6-3; CDR3aa: CASSYVGADTQYF; CDR3nt: TGTGCCAGCAGTTACGTGGGTGCAGATACGCAGTATTTT
j_gene: TRBJ1-5; abundance: few; d_gene: NA; v_gene: TRBV24-1; CDR3aa: CATSEKGYQPQHF; CDR3nt: TGTGCCACCAGTGAGAAGGGATACCAGCCCCAGCATTTT
j_gene: TRBJ1-5; abundance: few; d_gene: TRBD1; v_gene: TRBV28; CDR3aa: CASSTPTGVVNQPQHF; CDR3nt: TGTGCCAGCAGTACGCCGACAGGGGTGGTCAATCAGCCCCAGCATTTT
j_gene: TRBJ1-1; abundance: NA; d_gene: NA; v_gene: TRBV27; CDR3aa: CASSLAPVVAEEAFF; CDR3nt: TGTGCCAGCAGTTTAGCACCCGTGGTCGCTGAAGAAGCTTTCTTT
j_gene: TRBJ2-5; abundance: NA; d_gene: NA; v_gene: TRBV14; CDR3aa: CASGEGVETQYF; CDR3nt: TGTGCCAGCGGAGAGGGGGTGGAGACCCAGTACTTC
j_gene: TRBJ2-7; abundance: NA; d_gene: TRBD2; v_gene: TRBV5-1; CDR3aa: CASSLESGGDEQYF; CDR3nt: TGCGCCAGCAGCTTGGAGTCGGGAGGCGACGAGCAGTACTTC